This TCR beta chain came from a study of PD-1 blockade in mismatch repair-deficient tumors. Study results and limitations: Tumor-resident clones, often undetectable pretreatment in blood, expanded then contracted after pembrolizumab.

PCR or immunohistochemistry showed mismatch repair deficiency in every enrolled patient. TCRs were sequenced from three patients responding to pembrolizumab. The CDR3 is made up of 20 amino acids. From germline, CDR1 is MNHNS and CDR2 SASEGT. Deletions cut 1 base from V and 8 bases from J, with 29 bases between. Concerning this clone: Its specificity is not known.

Produced via immunoSEQ multiplex PCR; TCRdb's table is partial and in-frame only. In the table there are about 38,000 clones, 70% to 80% of which are singletons. This receptor was taken from an adult with mismatch repair-deficient cancer. The material sequenced was peripheral blood, taken 4 weeks after starting pembrolizumab. V and J are TRBV6-1 and TRBJ1-4; D is perhaps TRBD1 (6 bases). The CDR3 sequence: CASSEGNFYRAVPVGEKLFF. DNA for the CDR3: TGTGCCAGCAGTGAAGGTAACTTCTACAGGGCGGTTCCGGTGGGAGAAAAACTGTTTTTT.